The 16 T cell receptor beta chains in this list originate from one sample, sequenced in a study of T-cell memory formation after mild COVID-19. TCRdb redid the calling of the 5' RACE reads with MiXCR, one entry per CDR3 protein. The sample yields under 450,000 distinct CDR3 sequences, 20% seen once. The sequenced material came from PBMCs or a T cell subset sorted from them (not recorded which). The receptors were sampled from a man aged 18 to 30 who had mild COVID-19 (a few samples of this study predate the infection). Cell type and time point are not known.

This chain links TRBV12-5 with TRBJ1-2, with D possibly matching TRBD1 (6 bases). There are 15 residues in the CDR3. Germline V gene lookup returns CDR1 LGHNT and CDR2 FRNRAP. V was trimmed by 2 bases and J by 8 bases, leaving 18 bases between them. This CDR3 is CASGLTPDRPLGYTF. CDR3 nucleotide sequence: TGTGCTAGTGGTTTGACCCCGGACAGACCCCTAGGCTACACCTTC.

Only a few counts were recorded for this clonotype. V and J are TRBV6-2 or TRBV6-3 and TRBJ2-1, with D possibly TRBD2 on 6 matching bases. Trimming took off 3 bases at V and 0 bases at J, with 27 bases between the two ends. Germline assignment: CDR1 MNHEY and CDR2 SVGEGT. CDR3 size: 21 residues. In DNA form, the CDR3 reads TGTGCCAGCAGTTATGGGGGGAGCGGACGTTTTTCCCTAGGCTCCTACAATGAGCAGTTCTTC. This sequence encodes CASSYGGSGRFSLGSYNEQFF.

The rearrangement joins TRBV5-6 to TRBJ1-4; D is perhaps TRBD1 (5 bases). Germline CDR1 and CDR2: SGHDT and YYEEEE. The CDR3 runs 13 residues. Deletions cut 7 bases from V and 5 bases from J, with 12 bases between. CDR3 region: CASAGRLNEKLFF. The CDR3 DNA follows: TGTGCCAGCGCGGGGCGGCTGAATGAAAAACTGTTTTTT.

V usage is TRBV3-1 and J usage is TRBJ1-2; D gene unclear. Germline assignment: CDR1 LGHDT and CDR2 YNNKEL (reference sequence). V lost 1 base and J lost 8, with 8 bases in between. The CDR3 sequence is 12 residues long. In DNA, the CDR3 is TGTGCCAGCAGCCAAGGTGGGAAGGGCTACACCTTC. It codes for CASSQGGKGYTF.

This rearrangement joins TRBV5-4 to TRBJ2-3; 9 nucleotides line up with TRBD2. Germline assignment: CDR1 SGHNT and CDR2 YYREEE (reference sequence). V lost 4 bases and J lost 4; bases outside the gene matches: 7. The CDR3 is made up of 15 amino acids. The CDR3 loop is CASSLGLATADTQYF. CDR3 coding DNA: TGTGCCAGCAGCCTGGGACTAGCAACGGCAGATACGCAGTATTTT.

The CDR3 protein is CSASQGSYEQYV. The CDR3 DNA reads as TGCAGTGCTAGTCAGGGGTCTTACGAGCAGTACGTC. This sequence joins TRBV20-1 and TRBJ2-7, with D perhaps matching TRBD1 (6 bases). Trimming removed 3 bases from V and 4 bases from J, with 10 bases in between. CDR1 is DFQATT and CDR2 is SNEGSKA in the germline V gene (reference sequence). CDR3 size: 12 residues.

The rearrangement joins TRBV6-5 to TRBJ1-1, with D unresolved. V was cut by 5 bases and J by 5 bases, with 15 bases left in between. Germline V gene lookup returns CDR1 MNHEY and CDR2 SVGAGI. This CDR3 has 14 amino acids. The CDR3 nucleotides read TGTGCCAGCAGTATTCAGGTGGGAGGAACTGAAGCTTTCTTT. This encodes CASSIQVGGTEAFF.

This rearrangement joins TRBV10-3 to TRBJ1-5; maybe TRBD1 (6 bases). The germline V gene has CDR1 ENHRY and CDR2 SYGVKD. The CDR3 extends over 14 amino acids. V shed 8 bases and J shed 7 bases, with 18 bases lying between them. This chain's CDR3 is CAIARGGEGQPQHF. CDR3 sequence (DNA): TGTGCCATCGCGAGGGGGGGGGAAGGACAGCCCCAGCATTTT.

This clonotype was detected a few times. The chain has TRBV4-2 and TRBJ1-2; no clear D. From germline, CDR1 is LGHNA and CDR2 YNFKEQ. V lost 0 bases and J lost 6, with 8 bases in between. This CDR3 has 13 residues. DNA of the CDR3: TGTGCCAGCAGCCAAGATTTCGGTGATGGCTACACCTTC. It codes for CASSQDFGDGYTF.

This clonotype was observed a few times. J is TRBJ1-1 and V is TRBV19, with D possibly TRBD1 on 6 matching bases. The CDR3 runs 15 residues. V lost 4 bases to trimming and J lost 1 base, with 13 bases between them. Germline assignment: CDR1 LNHDA and CDR2 SQIVND (reference sequence). This chain's CDR3 is CASSTSGEWNTEAFF. The CDR3 nucleotides are TGTGCCAGTAGTACCTCAGGGGAGTGGAACACTGAAGCTTTCTTT. Filled out from reference TRBV19 and TRBJ1-1, the complete variable domain reads DGGITQSPKYLFRKEGQNVTLSCEQNLNHDAMYWYRQDPGQGLRLIYYSQIVNDFQKGDIAEGYSVSREKKESFPLTVTSAQKNPTAFYLCASSTSGEWNTEAFFGQGTRLTVV.

Only a few counts were recorded for this clonotype. The rearrangement joins TRBV5-1 to TRBJ1-2, with no clear D. The V and J ends lost 5 bases and 2 bases respectively, with 10 bases between them. This CDR3 is 13 amino acids long. The germline V gene encodes CDR1 SGHRS and CDR2 YFSETQ. The CDR3 loop is CASRFRNNYGYTF. The DNA of the CDR3 is TGCGCCAGCAGGTTCAGGAACAACTATGGCTACACCTTC.

The chain recombines TRBV7-9 with TRBJ2-1; 7 bases are shared with TRBD2. Germline loops: CDR1 SEHNR, CDR2 FQNEAQ (reference sequence). This CDR3 is built from 17 residues. Trimming at V came to 0 bases and at J to 2 bases, leaving 7 bases not matched to a gene. CDR3 in amino acids: CASSLALAGEAYNEQFF. The CDR3 nucleotides read TGTGCCAGCAGCTTAGCGCTGGCGGGGGAAGCCTACAATGAGCAGTTCTTC. Supplemented by reference TRBV7-9 and TRBJ2-1, the full variable domain reads DTGVSQNPRHKITKRGQNVTFRCDPISEHNRLYWYRQTLGQGPEFLTYFQNEAQLEKSRLLSDRFSAERPKGSFSTLEIQRTEQGDSAMYLCASSLALAGEAYNEQFFGPGTRLTVL.

This clonotype occurred many times. V is TRBV7-9 and J is TRBJ1-1; D remains ambiguous. Trimming pared 0 bases from V and 4 bases from J, leaving 0 bases between. The CDR3 totals 11 residues. Per the germline V gene, CDR1 is SEHNR and CDR2 is FQNEAQ (reference sequence). CDR3 sequence reads: CASSLATEAFF. CDR3 bases: TGTGCCAGCAGCTTAGCCACTGAAGCTTTCTTT.

On this clonotype: A single base separates this from a much larger clone, so it may be a read error. The gene calls are TRBV28 and TRBJ2-5; no reliable D call. The V end was cut by 3 bases, the J end by 5 bases, with 13 bases between. The CDR3 contains 14 residues. Looked up from germline, CDR1 is MDHEN and CDR2 is SYDVKM. CDR3 amino acids: CASSFNSGVETQYF. The DNA for the CDR3 is TGTGCCAGCAGTTTTAATAGTGGCGTGGAGACCCAGTACTTC.

This clonotype was observed a handful of times. The rearrangement uses TRBV7-9 and TRBJ2-3; possibly TRBD1 or TRBD2 for D (6 bases each). Germline V CDR1 and CDR2: SEHNR, FQNEAQ (reference sequence). V was pared by 6 bases and J by 2 bases, with 15 bases between. CDR3 length equals 15 residues. This chain's CDR3 is CASSPRGQDTDTQYF. In DNA form, the CDR3 reads TGTGCCAGCAGTCCACGGGGGCAGGACACAGATACGCAGTATTTT.

The chain uses TRBV9 and TRBJ1-4; weak D call: TRBD1 (6 bases). CDR1 and CDR2 (germline): SGDLS, YYNGEE. The CDR3 spans 12 residues. V was shortened by 0 bases and J by 13 bases, with 10 bases between the two germline ends. CDR3 sequence: CASSVEGGSLFF. The CDR3 DNA follows: TGTGCCAGCAGCGTAGAAGGGGGATCACTGTTTTTT.